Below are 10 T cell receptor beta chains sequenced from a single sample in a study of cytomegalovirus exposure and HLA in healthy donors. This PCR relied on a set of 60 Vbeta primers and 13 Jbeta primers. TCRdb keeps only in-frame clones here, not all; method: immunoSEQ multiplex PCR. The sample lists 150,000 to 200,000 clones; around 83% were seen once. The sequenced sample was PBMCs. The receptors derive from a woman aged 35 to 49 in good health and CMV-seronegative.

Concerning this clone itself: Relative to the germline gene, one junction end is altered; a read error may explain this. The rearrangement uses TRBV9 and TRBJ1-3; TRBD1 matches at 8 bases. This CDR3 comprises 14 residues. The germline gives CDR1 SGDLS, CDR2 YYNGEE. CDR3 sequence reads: CASSVTGGGNAIYF. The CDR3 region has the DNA TGTGCCAGCAGCGTTACAGGGGGTGGAAACGCCATATATTTT.

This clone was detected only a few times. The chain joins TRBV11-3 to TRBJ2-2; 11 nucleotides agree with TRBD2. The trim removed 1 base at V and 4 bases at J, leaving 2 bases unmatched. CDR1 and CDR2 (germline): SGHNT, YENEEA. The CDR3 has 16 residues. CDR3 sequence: CASSLGGLAGTGELFF. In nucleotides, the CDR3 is TGTGCCAGCAGCTTAGGAGGACTAGCGGGCACCGGGGAGCTGTTTTTT.

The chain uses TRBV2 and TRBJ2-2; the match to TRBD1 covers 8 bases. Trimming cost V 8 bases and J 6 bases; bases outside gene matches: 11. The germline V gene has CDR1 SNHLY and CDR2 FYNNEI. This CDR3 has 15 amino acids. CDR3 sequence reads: CASRSGGGYPGELFF. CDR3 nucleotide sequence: TGTGCCAGCCGTTCAGGGGGCGGCTATCCCGGGGAGCTGTTTTTT.

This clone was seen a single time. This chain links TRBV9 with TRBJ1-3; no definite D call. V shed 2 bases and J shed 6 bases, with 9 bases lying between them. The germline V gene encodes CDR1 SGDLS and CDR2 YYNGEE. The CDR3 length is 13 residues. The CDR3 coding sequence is TGTGCCAGCAGCGTGGATACAGAAAACACCATATATTTT. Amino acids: CASSVDTENTIYF.

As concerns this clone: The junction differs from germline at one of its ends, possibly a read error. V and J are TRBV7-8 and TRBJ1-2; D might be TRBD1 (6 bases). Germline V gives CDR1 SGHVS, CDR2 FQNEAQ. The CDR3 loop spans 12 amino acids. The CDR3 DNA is TGTGCCAGCAGCCCGCTACAGGGATCAAAGGACTTC. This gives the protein CASSPLQGSKDF.

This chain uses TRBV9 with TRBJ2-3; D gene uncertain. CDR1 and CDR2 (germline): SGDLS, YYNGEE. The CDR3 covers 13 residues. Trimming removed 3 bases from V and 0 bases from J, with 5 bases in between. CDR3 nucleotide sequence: TGTGCCAGCAGCGCCACTAGCACAGATACGCAGTATTTT. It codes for CASSATSTDTQYF.

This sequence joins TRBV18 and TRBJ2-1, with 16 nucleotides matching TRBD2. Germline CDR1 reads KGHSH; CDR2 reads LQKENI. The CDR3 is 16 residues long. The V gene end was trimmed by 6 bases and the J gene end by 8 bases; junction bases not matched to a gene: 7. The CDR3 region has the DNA TGTGCCAGCTCGCCAGGGACTAGCGGGAGGGCCGATGAGCAGTTCTTC. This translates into CASSPGTSGRADEQFF.

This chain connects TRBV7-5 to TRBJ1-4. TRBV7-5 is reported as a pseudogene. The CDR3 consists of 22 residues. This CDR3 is CVRSLVGADRALGIAANEKLFF. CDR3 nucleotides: TGTGTCAGAAGCTTAGTTGGAGCAGATCGAGCTCTAGGAATCGCAGCTAATGAAAAACTGTTTTTT.

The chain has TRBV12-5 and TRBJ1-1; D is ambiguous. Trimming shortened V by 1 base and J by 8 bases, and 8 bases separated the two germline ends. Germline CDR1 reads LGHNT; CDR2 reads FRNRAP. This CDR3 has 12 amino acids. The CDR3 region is CASGLGPGEAFF. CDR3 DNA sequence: TGTGCTAGTGGTTTGGGGCCCGGGGAAGCTTTCTTT.

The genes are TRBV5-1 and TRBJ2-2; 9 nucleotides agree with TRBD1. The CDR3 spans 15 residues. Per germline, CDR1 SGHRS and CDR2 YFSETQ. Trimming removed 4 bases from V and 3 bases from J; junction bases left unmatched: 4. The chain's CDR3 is CASSSGQGYTGELFF. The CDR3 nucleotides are TGCGCCAGCAGCAGTGGACAGGGGTACACCGGGGAGCTGTTTTTT.